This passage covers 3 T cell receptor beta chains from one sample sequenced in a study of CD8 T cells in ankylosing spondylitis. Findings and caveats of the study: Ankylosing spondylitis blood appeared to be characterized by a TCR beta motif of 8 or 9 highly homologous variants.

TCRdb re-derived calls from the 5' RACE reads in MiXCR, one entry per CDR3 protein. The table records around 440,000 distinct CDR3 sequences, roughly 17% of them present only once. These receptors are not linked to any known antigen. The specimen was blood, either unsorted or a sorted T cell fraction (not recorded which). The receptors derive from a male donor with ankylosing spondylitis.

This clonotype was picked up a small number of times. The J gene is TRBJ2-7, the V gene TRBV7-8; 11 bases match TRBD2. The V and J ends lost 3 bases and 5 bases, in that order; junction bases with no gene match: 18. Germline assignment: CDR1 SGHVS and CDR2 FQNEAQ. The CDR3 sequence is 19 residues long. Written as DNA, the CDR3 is TGTGCCAGCAGCTTGAGGGCCGGGACTAGCGGCAGTCGACCCCACGAGCAGTACTTC. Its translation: CASSLRAGTSGSRPHEQYF.

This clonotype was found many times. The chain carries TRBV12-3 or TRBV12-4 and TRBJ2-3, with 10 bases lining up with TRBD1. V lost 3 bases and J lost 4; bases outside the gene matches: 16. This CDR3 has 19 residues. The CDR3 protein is CASSLRGTGADASADTQYF. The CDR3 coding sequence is TGTGCCAGCAGTTTGAGAGGGACAGGGGCCGATGCTAGCGCAGATACGCAGTATTTT.

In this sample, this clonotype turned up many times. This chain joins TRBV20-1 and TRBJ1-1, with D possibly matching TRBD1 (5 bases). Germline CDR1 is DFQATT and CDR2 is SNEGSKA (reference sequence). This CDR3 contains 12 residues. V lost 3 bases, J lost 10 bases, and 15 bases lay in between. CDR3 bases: TGCAGTGCTAGGCGGGACTCTCGGGGAGCTTTCTTT. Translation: CSARRDSRGAFF.